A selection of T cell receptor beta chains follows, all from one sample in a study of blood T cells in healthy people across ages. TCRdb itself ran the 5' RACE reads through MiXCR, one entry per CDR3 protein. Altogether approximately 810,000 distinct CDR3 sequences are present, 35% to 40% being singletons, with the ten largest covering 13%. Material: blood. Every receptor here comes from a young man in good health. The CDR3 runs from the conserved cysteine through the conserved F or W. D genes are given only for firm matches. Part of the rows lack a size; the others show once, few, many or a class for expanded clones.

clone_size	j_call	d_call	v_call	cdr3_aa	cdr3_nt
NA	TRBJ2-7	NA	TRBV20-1	CSAPRGKSSYEQYF	TGCAGTGCTCCGAGAGGTAAGAGCTCCTACGAGCAGTACTTC
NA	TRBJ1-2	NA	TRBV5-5	CANSLAGAGVSYGYTF	TGTGCCAACAGCTTGGCCGGGGCGGGGGTCAGCTATGGCTACACCTTC
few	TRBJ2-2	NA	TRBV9	CASSVRGASTGELFF	TGTGCCAGCAGCGTACGGGGGGCCTCCACCGGGGAGCTGTTTTTT
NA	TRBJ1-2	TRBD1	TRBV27	CASSAQGARPRGYTF	TGTGCCAGCAGTGCGCAGGGGGCGCGACCCCGCGGCTACACCTTC
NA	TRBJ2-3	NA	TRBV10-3	CATTAKSTDTQYF	TGTGCCACCACTGCGAAAAGCACAGATACGCAGTATTTT
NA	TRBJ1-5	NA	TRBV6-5	CASSSGQWVGQPQHF	TGTGCCAGCAGTTCCGGACAGTGGGTAGGTCAGCCCCAGCATTTT
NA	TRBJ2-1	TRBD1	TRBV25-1	CASRGQLPGEQFF	TGTGCCAGCAGGGGACAGCTTCCCGGTGAGCAGTTCTTC
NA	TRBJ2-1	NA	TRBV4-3	CASSPATGRGNEQFF	TGCGCCAGCAGCCCGGCGACAGGGCGGGGCAATGAGCAGTTCTTC
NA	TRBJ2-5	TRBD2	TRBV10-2	CASSGGLSGHEQYF	TGCGCCAGCAGTGGGGGACTATCAGGACATGAGCAGTACTTC
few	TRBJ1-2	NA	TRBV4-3	CAGSQEIRGGPYGYTF	TGCGCCGGCAGCCAAGAAATCCGCGGGGGTCCCTATGGCTACACCTTC
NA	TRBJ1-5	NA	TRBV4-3	CASSQDQSDQPQHF	TGCGCCAGCAGCCAAGATCAGAGTGATCAGCCCCAGCATTTT
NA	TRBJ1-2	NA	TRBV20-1	CSASILGDYGYTF	TGCAGTGCTAGCATCCTGGGGGACTATGGCTACACCTTC
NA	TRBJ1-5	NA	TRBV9	CASSLTGGAQPQHF	TGTGCCAGCAGCTTGACCGGAGGGGCTCAGCCCCAGCATTTT
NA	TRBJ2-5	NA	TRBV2	CARSEAGSGPETQYF	TGTGCCCGCAGTGAAGCAGGGTCGGGTCCGGAGACCCAGTACTTC
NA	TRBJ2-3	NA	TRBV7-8	CASSSPGLQVTDTQYF	TGTGCCAGCAGCAGTCCGGGACTCCAAGTCACAGATACGCAGTATTTT
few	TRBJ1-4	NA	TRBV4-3	CASSQSRDPDEKLFF	TGCGCCAGCAGCCAGAGCCGGGACCCTGATGAAAAACTGTTTTTT
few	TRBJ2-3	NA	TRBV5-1	CASSFLPQSTSTDTQYF	TGCGCCAGCAGCTTTCTTCCACAATCGACTAGCACAGATACGCAGTATTTT
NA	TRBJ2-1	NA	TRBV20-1	CSARGLGGGEQFF	TGCAGTGCTAGAGGACTAGGAGGGGGTGAGCAGTTCTTC
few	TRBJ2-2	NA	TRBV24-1	CATSDDTTGELFF	TGTGCCACCAGTGATGACACCACCGGGGAGCTGTTTTTT
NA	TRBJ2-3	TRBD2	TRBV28	CASSLNGLAGREDTQYF	TGTGCCAGCAGTTTAAACGGTCTAGCGGGTCGGGAGGATACGCAGTATTTT
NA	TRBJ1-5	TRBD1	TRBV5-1	CASSQGTGYQPQHF	TGCGCCAGCAGCCAAGGGACAGGGTATCAGCCCCAGCATTTT
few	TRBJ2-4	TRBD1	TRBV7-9	CASSPDRVENIQYF	TGTGCCAGCAGCCCAGACAGGGTTGAGAACATTCAGTACTTC
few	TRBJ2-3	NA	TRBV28	CASSRVPSLEGTDTQYF	TGTGCCAGCAGTCGTGTGCCGTCCCTCGAGGGAACAGATACGCAGTATTTT
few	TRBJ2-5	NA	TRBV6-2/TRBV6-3	CASSSLQGTQYF	TGTGCCAGCAGTTCCCTACAGGGGACCCAGTACTTC
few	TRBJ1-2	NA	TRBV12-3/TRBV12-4	CASSGYGTQVSGYTF	TGTGCCAGCAGCGGTTACGGGACACAGGTGTCTGGCTACACCTTC
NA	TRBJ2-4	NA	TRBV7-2	CASSLRGQKNIQYF	TGTGCCAGCAGCTTACGGGGCCAAAAAAACATTCAGTACTTC
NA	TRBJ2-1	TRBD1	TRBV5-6	CASSWGQGFSLGQFF	TGTGCCAGCAGCTGGGGACAGGGCTTCTCCCTGGGGCAGTTCTTC
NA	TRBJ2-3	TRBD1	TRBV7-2	CASSWRTGRSTDTQYF	TGTGCCAGCAGCTGGAGGACAGGCCGAAGCACAGATACGCAGTATTTT
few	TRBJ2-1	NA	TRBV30	CACPEGFNEQFF	TGTGCCTGCCCAGAGGGTTTCAATGAGCAGTTCTTC
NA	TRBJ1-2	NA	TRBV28	CASTTGLEHGYTF	TGTGCCAGCACCACTGGGCTCGAGCATGGCTACACCTTC
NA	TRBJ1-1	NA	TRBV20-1	CSADQGMNTEAFF	TGCAGTGCGGATCAGGGCATGAACACTGAAGCTTTCTTT
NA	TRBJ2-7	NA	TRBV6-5	CASGGIRGYEQYF	TGTGCCAGCGGCGGTATCAGGGGCTACGAGCAGTACTTC
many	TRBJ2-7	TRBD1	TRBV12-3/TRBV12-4	CASSPDRGTYEQYF	TGTGCCAGCAGTCCGGACAGGGGAACCTACGAGCAGTACTTC
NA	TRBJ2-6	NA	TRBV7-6	CASSLDPGPGATVLTF	TGTGCCAGCAGCTTAGACCCGGGTCCTGGGGCCACCGTCCTGACTTTC
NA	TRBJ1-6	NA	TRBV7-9	CASSSTEFGGSPLHF	TGTGCCAGCAGCTCCACGGAATTTGGGGGCTCACCCCTCCACTTT
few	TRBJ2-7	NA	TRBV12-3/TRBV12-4	CASSRESSYNEQYF	TGTGCCAGCAGCCGGGAGAGCTCCTACAATGAGCAGTACTTC
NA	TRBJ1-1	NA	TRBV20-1	CSARDVPDSEAFF	TGCAGTGCTAGAGACGTCCCGGATTCTGAAGCTTTCTTT
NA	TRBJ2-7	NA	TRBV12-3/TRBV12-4	CASRLVRYEQYF	TGTGCCAGCAGGTTAGTCCGCTACGAGCAGTACTTC
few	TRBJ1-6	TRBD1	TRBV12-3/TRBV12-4	CASRPAGQAGNSPLHF	TGTGCCAGCAGACCCGCCGGACAGGCCGGTAATTCACCCCTCCACTTT
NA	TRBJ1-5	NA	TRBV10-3	CAIGNSNQPQHF	TGTGCCATCGGAAATAGCAATCAGCCCCAGCATTTT
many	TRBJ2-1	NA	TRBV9	CASSVTPFGGLTSEQFF	TGTGCCAGCAGCGTTACCCCCTTTGGGGGCCTTACGAGTGAGCAGTTCTTC
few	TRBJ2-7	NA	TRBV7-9	CASSAPITDYEQYF	TGTGCCAGCAGCGCCCCAATAACCGACTACGAGCAGTACTTC
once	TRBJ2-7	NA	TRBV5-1	CASGPGQSSYNEQYF	TGCGCCAGCGGCCCCGGACAGTCCTCCTACAATGAGCAGTACTTC
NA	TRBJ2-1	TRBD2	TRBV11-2	CASSLGLAGGLETQFF	TGTGCCAGCAGCTTAGGACTAGCGGGGGGGCTGGAGACCCAGTTCTTC
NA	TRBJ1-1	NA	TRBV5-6	CASSFIGSEAFF	TGTGCCAGCAGTTTCATCGGGAGTGAAGCTTTCTTT
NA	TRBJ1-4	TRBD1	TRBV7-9	CAGGTGPNEKLFF	TGTGCCGGGGGGACAGGGCCAAATGAAAAACTGTTTTTT
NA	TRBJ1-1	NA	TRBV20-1	CSASPPNTEAFF	TGCAGTGCTAGCCCCCCTAACACTGAAGCTTTCTTT
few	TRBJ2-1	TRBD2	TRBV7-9	CASSLPGLAGNEQFF	TGTGCCAGCAGCTTGCCTGGGCTAGCGGGGAATGAGCAGTTCTTC
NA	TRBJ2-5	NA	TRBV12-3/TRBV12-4	CASSTQAVEETQYF	TGTGCCAGCAGTACACAGGCCGTGGAAGAGACCCAGTACTTC
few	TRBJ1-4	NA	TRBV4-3	CASSQGNRGEKLFF	TGCGCCAGCAGCCAAGGAAATCGGGGAGAAAAACTGTTTTTT
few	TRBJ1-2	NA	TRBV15	CATSREGGTQIRYGYTF	TGTGCCACCAGCAGAGAGGGAGGGACCCAGATCCGCTATGGCTACACCTTC
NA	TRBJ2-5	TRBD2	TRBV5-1	CASSLETSGANREQYF	TGCGCCAGCAGCTTGGAGACTAGCGGGGCGAACCGTGAGCAGTACTTC
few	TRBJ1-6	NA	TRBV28	CASSVPDSNSPLHF	TGTGCCAGCAGTGTCCCGGACTCTAATTCACCCCTCCACTTT
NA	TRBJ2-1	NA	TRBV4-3	CASSQDYGTLHYEQFF	TGCGCCAGCAGCCAAGATTACGGGACACTACACTACGAGCAGTTCTTC
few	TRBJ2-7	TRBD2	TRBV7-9	CASSLASGGRLTYEQYF	TGTGCCAGCAGCTTAGCTAGCGGGGGGCGTCTAACCTACGAGCAGTACTTC